This T cell receptor beta chain was captured by sequencing in a study of follicular helper T cells after annual influenza vaccination (dated by TCRdb to 2016 to 2017). Study-wide context: Blood was drawn on days 0, 7 and 28 after each seasonal influenza vaccination. Multi-year samples were available for six subjects, with four spanning two vaccination seasons and two spanning three seasons. Some subjects were followed across successive annual vaccinations spanning the 2013-2014, 2014-2015 and 2015-2016 seasons to study recall of cTfh clones. The 2015 samples were processed right after collection, while the 2013-2014 samples were cryopreserved. One week after vaccination, a second recruited cohort of roughly 12 subjects (Table S1) displayed a similar ICOS+CD38+ cTfh response.

Libraries were constructed by the immunoSEQ multiplex PCR assay. Adaptive Biotechnologies handled the TCRB amplification, library preparation, sequencing and preliminary bioinformatics at Survey level resolution. Concerning the study's data processing: Clonality was calculated in R as 1 minus normalized Shannon entropy, and the Gini index was calculated with the R package ineq. Overlap score was the summed counts of shared sequences divided by total counts of all sequences in both compared samples. Significance of shared clonotypes was assessed by Fisher's exact test, with a theoretical repertoire of 10^7 TCRB sequences assumed. What TCRdb holds here is the immuneACCESS table cut down to in-frame rearrangements. Part of the clones is not present; checked against another copy, under half of the missing clones reflect an unresolved V gene, and the others are unexplained. V and J calls and clone size are copied from that table; D and trimming were computed from the DNA. Present in this sample are around 10,000 clones, 70% to 85% of which were seen just once. The top ten constitute approximately 0.9% of the sample.

Concerning this clone: What this receptor recognizes is not known. Base quality data are lacking; no much larger clone is found one base away.

TCRB sequencing was used to follow sorted CD4 subsets from the blood of adults before and after they were given the seasonal inactivated influenza vaccine (Fluvarix). To be eligible, subjects had to live in the community and must not have received influenza vaccine in the previous 6 months. Subjects were excluded for influenza vaccine contraindications, substance abuse, HIV/AIDS, active malignancy, immunomodulatory medication, or active illness such as respiratory infection. At each time point, somewhere between about 40 and 110 mL of blood was taken. Ficoll-Paque PLUS or SepMate separation was used to isolate PBMC. As a non-Tfh comparison subset, CXCR5- memory CD4 T cells were sorted. Before DNA extraction, cell subsets were sorted from PBMC on a BD FACS Aria. Overall results and qualifications from the work: Successive annual vaccinations recalled a recurring oligoclonal ICOS+CD38+ cTfh response that included tetramer and AIM influenza-specific clonotypes. Day 7 ICOS+CD38+ clones were most often found later in ICOS-CD38- cTfh, suggesting that subset may serve as a memory reservoir. ICOS+CD38+ cTfh clonality correlated with the frequency of that population, and its change correlated with the change in circulating plasmablast frequency. Because only roughly 10-20% of the analyzed cells gave productive TCRB sequences, there was no way to sample rare clonotypes. Undersampling of the much larger non-cTfh compartments could not be excluded when assessing influenza clone enrichment.

The CDR3 covers 13 residues, taking in both the cysteine and the phenylalanine. The only DNA kept is the CDR3, 39 bases in frame from the first base. CDR1 is given as SNHLY and CDR2 as FYNNEI, both from the germline V gene. The trim is 4 bases for V and 4 bases for J, with a gap of 10 bases between the germline ends. This sequence originates from an adult who received the influenza vaccine. The chain joins TRBV2 to TRBJ1-1; a confident D gene designation cannot be given. The specimen was CXCR5- memory CD4+ T cells sorted from blood, collected 6 weeks after influenza vaccination. The cell subset or site label for this specimen denotes: CXCR5- memory CD4 T cells. CDR3 region: CASSVQVTTEAFF. The bases are TGTGCCAGCAGTGTTCAGGTGACCACTGAAGCTTTCTTT.